The next 18 T cell receptor beta chains were all read from a single sample in a study of shared clonotypes between healthy human individuals. Profiled with immunoSEQ multiplex PCR; TCRdb holds only in-frame clones, not every one. The sample has 490,000 or so clones; 79% are singletons. The sample taken for sequencing was PBMCs. All receptors derive from a middle-aged woman in good health. Some clones in this sample may be carry-over from other donors' samples.

The chain recombines TRBV5-6 with TRBJ2-7; D possibly corresponds to TRBD2 (5 bases). Germline V gene data show CDR1 as SGHDT and CDR2 as YYEEEE. Trimming removed 0 bases from V and 3 bases from J, with 22 bases in between. This CDR3 has 18 residues. The CDR3 here is CASSLAKFRGSPFYEQYF. CDR3 DNA: TGTGCCAGCAGCTTGGCCAAATTCCGTGGGAGTCCCTTCTACGAGCAGTACTTC.

The chain carries TRBV19 and TRBJ1-5; tentative D call: TRBD1 (6 bases). The CDR3 runs to 17 residues. Trimming cost V 6 bases and J 5 bases, with 23 bases left between them. Germline-derived CDR1 and CDR2 are LNHDA and SQIVND (reference sequence). This CDR3 reads CASRSGVGASPHQPQHF. CDR3 DNA: TGTGCCAGTAGATCGGGGGTGGGGGCGTCACCACATCAGCCCCAGCATTTT.

This chain connects TRBV4-1 to TRBJ2-7; TRBD1 agrees at 7 bases. The CDR3 has 19 residues. With V trimmed by 1 base and J by 0 bases, 15 bases remained unmatched. Germline lookup yields CDR1 MGHRA and CDR2 YSYEKL. The DNA for the CDR3 is TGCGCCAGCAGCCAAGCTCCACCTTCGACAGGGCGGATCTCCTACGAGCAGTACTTC. Its translation: CASSQAPPSTGRISYEQYF.

The chain carries TRBV2 and TRBJ2-1; 9 bases fit TRBD2. The length of the CDR3 is 16 residues. V lost 8 bases, J lost 4 bases, and 12 bases stayed unmatched. The germline V gene has CDR1 SNHLY and CDR2 FYNNEI. CDR3 bases: TGTGCCAGCGGAGGAAATAGCGGGAGATTTTACAATGAGCAGTTCTTC. Translating gives CASGGNSGRFYNEQFF. The full variable domain, in which reference TRBV2 and TRBJ2-1 provide the parts outside the CDR3, is EPEVTQTPSHQVTQMGQEVILRCVPISNHLYFYWYRQILGQKVEFLVSFYNNEISEKSEIFDDQFSVERPDGSNFTLKIRSTKLEDSAMYFCASGGNSGRFYNEQFFGPGTRLTVL.

The V gene is TRBV11-1, the J gene TRBJ1-4, with D possibly matching TRBD1 (6 bases). Per germline, CDR1 SGHAT and CDR2 FQDESV (reference sequence). The CDR3 is made up of 16 amino acids. Trimming pared 2 bases from V and 7 bases from J, leaving 17 bases between. The CDR3 coding sequence is TGTGCCAGCAGCTTAAGTTCGGGTCAAGGGGGTGAAAAACTGTTTTTT. It yields the protein CASSLSSGQGGEKLFF.

This clone showed up many times. Other DNA variants within this sample encode the same CDR3. The chain joins TRBV14 to TRBJ1-2; TRBD1 matches 8 bases. CDR3 length: 14 amino acids. The trim removed 4 bases at V and 3 bases at J, leaving 4 bases unmatched. Germline CDR1 reads SGHDN; CDR2 reads FVKESK. CDR3 bases: TGTGCCAGCAGCCCCCGACAGGGGTACTATGGCTACACCTTC. Protein product: CASSPRQGYYGYTF.

CDR3 sequence (DNA): TGCAGCGTTGAAAACTCACCCCTCCACTTT. This codes for CSVENSPLHF. The gene calls are TRBV29-1 and TRBJ1-6; D unclear. The V gene lost 2 bases and the J gene lost 10 bases, with 3 bases spanning the gap. This CDR3 is built from 10 residues. CDR1 is SQVTM and CDR2 is ANQGSEA in the germline V gene.

The chain is built from TRBV6-6 and TRBJ1-2; no reliable D call. The CDR3 contains 15 residues. CDR1 MNHNY and CDR2 SVGAGI come from the germline V gene (reference sequence). Trimming shortened V by 0 bases and J by 6 bases, and 14 bases separated the two germline ends. The CDR3 DNA is TGTGCCAGCAGTTACTCGATGGGTCGGGGTGATGGCTACACCTTC. Translating it yields CASSYSMGRGDGYTF.

The chain recombines TRBV13 with TRBJ1-1; D might be TRBD1 (6 bases). Between the trimmed V and J ends, which lost 8 bases and 2 bases, there was a span of 18 bases. This CDR3 region has 15 residues. Germline-derived CDR1 and CDR2 are PRHDT and FYEKMQ (reference sequence). The CDR3 here is CASATASGANTEAFF. The CDR3 nucleotides read TGTGCCAGCGCGACCGCATCGGGGGCCAACACTGAAGCTTTCTTT.

The CDR3 protein is CASSLVGGRNEQYF. CDR3 nucleotides: TGTGCCAGCAGCTTAGTTGGCGGGAGGAACGAGCAGTACTTC. The chain recombines TRBV7-9 with TRBJ2-7; 8 bases align to TRBD2. The germline V gene encodes CDR1 SEHNR and CDR2 FQNEAQ (reference sequence). V was clipped by 1 base and J by 5 bases; unmatched bases: 4. This CDR3 is 14 amino acids long.

The CDR3 nucleotides read TGTGCCAGCAGCTTTGGACTGACGATGTACAATGAGCAGTTCTTC. This sequence encodes CASSFGLTMYNEQFF. The chain employs TRBV5-6 and TRBJ2-1, with TRBD2 as a possible D gene (5 bases). CDR1 and CDR2 from the germline V gene are SGHDT and YYEEEE. The CDR3 has 15 amino acids. V lost 2 bases and J lost 4, with 13 bases in between. Filled out from reference TRBV5-6 and TRBJ2-1, the complete variable domain reads DAGVTQSPTHLIKTRGQQVTLRCSPKSGHDTVSWYQQALGQGPQFIFQYYEEEERQRGNFPDRFSGHQFPNYSSELNVNALLLGDSALYLCASSFGLTMYNEQFFGPGTRLTVL.

The CDR3 DNA follows: TGTGCCAGCAGTGGACAGGCGCGCAATCAGCCCCAGCATTTT. Protein sequence: CASSGQARNQPQHF. This sequence joins TRBV2 and TRBJ1-5, with D perhaps matching TRBD1 (6 bases). CDR1 is SNHLY, CDR2 FYNNEI, per germline. The CDR3 runs to 14 residues. Deletions cut 4 bases from V and 2 bases from J, with 9 bases between. The whole variable domain, remainder taken from reference TRBV2 and TRBJ1-5, is EPEVTQTPSHQVTQMGQEVILRCVPISNHLYFYWYRQILGQKVEFLVSFYNNEISEKSEIFDDQFSVERPDGSNFTLKIRSTKLEDSAMYFCASSGQARNQPQHFGDGTRLSIL.

This sequence joins TRBV7-9 and TRBJ2-4; D possibly corresponds to TRBD2 (6 bases). V lost 5 bases to trimming and J lost 8 bases, with 16 bases between them. The CDR3 spans 14 residues. Looked up from germline, CDR1 is SEHNR and CDR2 is FQNEAQ (reference sequence). The CDR3: CASSPGGSGYIQYF. The CDR3 coding sequence is TGTGCCAGCAGCCCCGGGGGTAGCGGCTACATTCAGTACTTC.

Comment on this clone: This probably arose from a read error, given a far larger clone one base away. The chain joins TRBV2 to TRBJ1-5; the D is unclear. Germline CDR1 is SNHLY and CDR2 is FYNNEI. V lost 7 bases and J 0 bases, leaving 7 bases between the germline ends. The CDR3 extends over 13 amino acids. This chain's CDR3 is CASTWDSNQPQHF. The CDR3 DNA reads as TGTGCCAGCACTTGGGATAGCAATCAGCCCCAGCATTTT.

A note on this clone: The sample carries other DNA sequences with the same CDR3. V is TRBV29-1 and J is TRBJ1-3; 8 nucleotides align to TRBD1. V was pared by 4 bases and J by 4 bases, with 0 bases of the junction left unmatched. Germline V gene data show CDR1 as SQVTM and CDR2 as ANQGSEA. The CDR3 has 12 residues. The CDR3: CSVGQGGNTIYF. CDR3 DNA sequence: TGCAGCGTTGGACAGGGGGGAAACACCATATATTTT.

The V and J genes are TRBV28 and TRBJ2-7; D is ambiguous. The germline CDR1 and CDR2 sequences are MDHEN and SYDVKM. This CDR3 comprises 14 residues. V dropped 6 bases and J dropped 2 bases, with 14 bases sitting between them. The chain's CDR3 is CASSALAPPYEQYF. The CDR3 bases are TGTGCCAGCAGCGCCTTGGCGCCTCCCTACGAGCAGTACTTC.

The chain combines TRBV7-3 with TRBJ2-2; D is unresolved. The CDR3 covers 16 residues. V was shortened by 2 bases and J by 1 base, with 11 bases between the two germline ends. Germline V CDR1 and CDR2: SGHTA, FQGTGA. CDR3 in DNA: TGTGCCAGCAGCTTACCAGAGAGACAGAACACCGGGGAGCTGTTTTTT. Residues: CASSLPERQNTGELFF.

This chain connects TRBV30 to TRBJ1-4; 7 nucleotides match TRBD1. Trimming at V came to 7 bases and at J to 0 bases, leaving 8 bases not matched to a gene. CDR3 length: 15 residues. In germline, CDR1 is GTSNPN, CDR2 SVGIG (reference sequence). The CDR3 region is CASGGGVATNEKLFF. The CDR3 DNA is TGTGCCTCCGGAGGGGGCGTTGCAACTAATGAAAAACTGTTTTTT.